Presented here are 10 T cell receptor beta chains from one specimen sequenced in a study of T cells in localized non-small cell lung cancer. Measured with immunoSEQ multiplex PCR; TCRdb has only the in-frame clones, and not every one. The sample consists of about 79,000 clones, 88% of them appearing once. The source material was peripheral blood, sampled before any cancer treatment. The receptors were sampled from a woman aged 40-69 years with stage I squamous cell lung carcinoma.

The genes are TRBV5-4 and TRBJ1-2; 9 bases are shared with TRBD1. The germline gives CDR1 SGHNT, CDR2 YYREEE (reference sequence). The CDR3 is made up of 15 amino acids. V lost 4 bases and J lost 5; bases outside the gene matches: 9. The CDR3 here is CASSSTGGAGYGYTF. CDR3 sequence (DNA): TGTGCCAGCAGCAGCACAGGGGGCGCTGGGTATGGCTACACCTTC.

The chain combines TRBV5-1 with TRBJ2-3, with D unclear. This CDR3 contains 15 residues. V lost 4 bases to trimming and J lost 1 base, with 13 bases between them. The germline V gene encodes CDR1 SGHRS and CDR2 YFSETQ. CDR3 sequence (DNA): TGCGCCAGCAGCACCTCCGGGCCCCGCACAGATACGCAGTATTTT. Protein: CASSTSGPRTDTQYF.

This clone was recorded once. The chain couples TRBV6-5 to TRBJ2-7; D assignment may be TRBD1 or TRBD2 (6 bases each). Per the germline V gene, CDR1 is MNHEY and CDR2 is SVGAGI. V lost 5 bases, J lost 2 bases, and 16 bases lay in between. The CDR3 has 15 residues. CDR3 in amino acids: CASSLPGAATYEQYF. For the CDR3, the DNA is TGTGCCAGCAGTCTCCCGGGGGCCGCAACCTACGAGCAGTACTTC.

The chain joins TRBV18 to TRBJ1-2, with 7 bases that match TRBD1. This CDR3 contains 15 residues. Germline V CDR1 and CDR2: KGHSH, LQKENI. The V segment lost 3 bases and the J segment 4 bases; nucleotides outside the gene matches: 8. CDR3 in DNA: TGTGCCAGCTCACCTTCGACAGGGCGGGGCTATGGCTACACCTTC. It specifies CASSPSTGRGYGYTF.

Written as DNA, the CDR3 is TGTGCCAGCAGCCCCACCCTAGGTGAGCAGTTCTTC. Protein product: CASSPTLGEQFF. This chain joins TRBV11-3 and TRBJ2-1, with unresolved D. The length of the CDR3 is 12 residues. Trimming removed 5 bases at V and 9 bases at J, with 11 bases between. Germline V gene data show CDR1 as SGHNT and CDR2 as YENEEA.

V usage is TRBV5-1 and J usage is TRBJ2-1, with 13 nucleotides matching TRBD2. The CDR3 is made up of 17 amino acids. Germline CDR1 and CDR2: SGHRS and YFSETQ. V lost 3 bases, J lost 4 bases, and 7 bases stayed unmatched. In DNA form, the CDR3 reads TGCGCCAGCAGCTCGTCCGGGACTAGCGGGGTATACAATGAGCAGTTCTTC. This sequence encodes CASSSSGTSGVYNEQFF.

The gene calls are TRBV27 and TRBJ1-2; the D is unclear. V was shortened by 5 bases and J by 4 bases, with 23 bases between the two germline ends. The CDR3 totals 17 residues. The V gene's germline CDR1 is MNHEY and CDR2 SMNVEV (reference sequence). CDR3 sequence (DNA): TGTGCCAGCAGTGCCCGGGGTCCTCCTCTTAACTTCTATGGCTACACCTTC. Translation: CASSARGPPLNFYGYTF.

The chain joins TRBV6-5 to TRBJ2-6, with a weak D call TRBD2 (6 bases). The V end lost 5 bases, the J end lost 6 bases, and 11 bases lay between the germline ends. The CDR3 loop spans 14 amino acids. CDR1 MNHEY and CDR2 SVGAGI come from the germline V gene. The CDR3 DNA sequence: TGTGCCAGCAGTGTCGGGACTTCGGCCAACGTCCTGACTTTC. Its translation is CASSVGTSANVLTF.

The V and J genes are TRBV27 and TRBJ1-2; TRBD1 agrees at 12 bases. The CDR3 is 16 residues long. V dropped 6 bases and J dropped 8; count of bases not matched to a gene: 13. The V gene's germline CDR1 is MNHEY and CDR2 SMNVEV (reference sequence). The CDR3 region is CASSPRRGDRGHGYTF. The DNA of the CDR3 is TGTGCCAGCAGCCCAAGGCGGGGGGACAGGGGGCACGGCTACACCTTC.

Written as DNA, the CDR3 is TGTGCCAGCAGCTCCGACAGAGCAGATACGCAGTATTTT. This codes for CASSSDRADTQYF. This chain uses TRBV11-2 with TRBJ2-3; D is perhaps TRBD1 (5 bases). Germline V gene lookup returns CDR1 SGHAT and CDR2 FQNNGV. The CDR3 sequence is 13 residues long. The V gene lost 4 bases and the J gene lost 4 bases, with 9 bases spanning the gap.